Described below is a single T cell receptor (beta chain) sequence and its context. The antigen is undetermined. TCRdb re-called the 5' RACE reads and gives one entry per CDR3 protein, without DNA. The table counts about 260,000 distinct CDR3 sequences; around 4% lies in the top ten. These data are taken from a study of T cells expressing NK-cell markers. Study-level background: It was sorted CD3+CD56+NKG2C+, CD3+CD56+NKG2C- and CD3+CD56-NKG2C+ T cells that supplied the TCR beta repertoires. Eight donors were sequenced, seven testing HCMV-seropositive and one testing seronegative. The study's findings and limits: HCMV specificity was not established for the expanded NKG2C+ T cell clones. In a group of about six donors, dominant NKG2C+ clonotypes represented about 1.0-7.5% of CD8+ T cells.

The CDR3 is 17 amino acids. Germline lookup yields CDR1 DFQATT and CDR2 SNEGSKA (reference sequence). Sequencing input: blood T cells: a sorted CD56 or NKG2C T cell subset, CD4+ or CD8+ T cells, or bulk PBMC T cells (not recorded which). This sequence originates from a woman aged 18 to 75 in good health. This chain joins TRBV20-1 and TRBJ2-1; as DNA is missing, the TRBD2 call by TCRdb cannot be tested. The CDR3 here is CSASGTSGLSSYNEQFF.